The sequence of this T cell receptor (beta chain) was determined in a study of Ad26.COV2.S vaccination and SARS-CoV-2 variants. In the study overall: Donor was one of the participants in the Ad26.COV2.S arm of the COV1001 trial.

Treatment here: roughly 18 received Ad26.COV2.S at low or high dose, single or two shots; roughly five received placebo; per-sample allocation not given. Collection of the samples took place on day 63 after the first injection of vaccine or placebo. An 18-55-year-old adult in Boston served as donor. Study observations and caveats: Non-spike TCR breadth did not differ much between vaccine and placebo recipients. Total T cell responses may have been underestimated by the TCR breadth and depth analyses.

Germline V gives CDR1 SQVTM, CDR2 ANQGSEA. Trimming left V 4 bases short and J 0 bases short, with 9 bases between. This CDR3 spans 13 amino acids. A remark on this clone: What it binds is unknown. Other DNA sequences in this specimen translate into the identical CDR3.

Assay used: immunoSEQ multiplex PCR; TCRdb lists only in-frame clones, some missing. Of some 640,000 clones detected, about 89% appear once; the ten largest clones hold approximately 1.5%. Sequences were derived from peripheral blood, sampled in a trial of Ad26.COV2.S vaccine versus placebo. This rearrangement joins TRBV29-1 to TRBJ1-1; D remains ambiguous. The source is a person aged 18-65 years who received the Ad26.COV2.S COVID-19 vaccine or a placebo. CDR3 DNA: TGCAGCGTTGGAGGCCTCATGAACACTGAAGCTTTCTTT. Translating it yields CSVGGLMNTEAFF. Variable domain in full (rest from reference TRBV29-1 and TRBJ1-1): SAVISQKPSRDICQRGTSLTIQCQVDSQVTMMFWYRQQPGQSLTLIATANQGSEATYESGFVIDKFPISRPNLTFSTLTVSNMSPEDSSIYLCSVGGLMNTEAFFGQGTRLTVV.